The clone carrying this TCR beta chain came up many times. Its antigen is not known. The data derive from a study of response to subunit inactivated influenza vaccine. Study-level points and caveats: The study's authors posited that every seasonal influenza vaccination enlists few new T cells.

This CDR3 has 15 amino acids. J gave up 7 bases and V 6 bases, and 9 bases lay outside the gene matches. Germline V gene sequence: CDR1 WNHNN, CDR2 SYGVQD (reference sequence). One entry per CDR3 protein results from TCRdb running MiXCR on the RT-PCR reads. The sample includes roughly 700,000 distinct CDR3 sequences, more than 11% of them seen just once. The V call is TRBV10-1, the J call TRBJ1-5; 10 positions match TRBD1. The TCR originated in a man aged 45-65 years who received an inactivated influenza vaccine. The specimen comprised PBMCs from blood, sampled approximately 15 days before vaccination. CDR3 DNA: TGCGCCAGCAGGAATGGACAGGGGGTAAAGCAGCCCCAGCATTTT. Protein: CASRNGQGVKQPQHF.